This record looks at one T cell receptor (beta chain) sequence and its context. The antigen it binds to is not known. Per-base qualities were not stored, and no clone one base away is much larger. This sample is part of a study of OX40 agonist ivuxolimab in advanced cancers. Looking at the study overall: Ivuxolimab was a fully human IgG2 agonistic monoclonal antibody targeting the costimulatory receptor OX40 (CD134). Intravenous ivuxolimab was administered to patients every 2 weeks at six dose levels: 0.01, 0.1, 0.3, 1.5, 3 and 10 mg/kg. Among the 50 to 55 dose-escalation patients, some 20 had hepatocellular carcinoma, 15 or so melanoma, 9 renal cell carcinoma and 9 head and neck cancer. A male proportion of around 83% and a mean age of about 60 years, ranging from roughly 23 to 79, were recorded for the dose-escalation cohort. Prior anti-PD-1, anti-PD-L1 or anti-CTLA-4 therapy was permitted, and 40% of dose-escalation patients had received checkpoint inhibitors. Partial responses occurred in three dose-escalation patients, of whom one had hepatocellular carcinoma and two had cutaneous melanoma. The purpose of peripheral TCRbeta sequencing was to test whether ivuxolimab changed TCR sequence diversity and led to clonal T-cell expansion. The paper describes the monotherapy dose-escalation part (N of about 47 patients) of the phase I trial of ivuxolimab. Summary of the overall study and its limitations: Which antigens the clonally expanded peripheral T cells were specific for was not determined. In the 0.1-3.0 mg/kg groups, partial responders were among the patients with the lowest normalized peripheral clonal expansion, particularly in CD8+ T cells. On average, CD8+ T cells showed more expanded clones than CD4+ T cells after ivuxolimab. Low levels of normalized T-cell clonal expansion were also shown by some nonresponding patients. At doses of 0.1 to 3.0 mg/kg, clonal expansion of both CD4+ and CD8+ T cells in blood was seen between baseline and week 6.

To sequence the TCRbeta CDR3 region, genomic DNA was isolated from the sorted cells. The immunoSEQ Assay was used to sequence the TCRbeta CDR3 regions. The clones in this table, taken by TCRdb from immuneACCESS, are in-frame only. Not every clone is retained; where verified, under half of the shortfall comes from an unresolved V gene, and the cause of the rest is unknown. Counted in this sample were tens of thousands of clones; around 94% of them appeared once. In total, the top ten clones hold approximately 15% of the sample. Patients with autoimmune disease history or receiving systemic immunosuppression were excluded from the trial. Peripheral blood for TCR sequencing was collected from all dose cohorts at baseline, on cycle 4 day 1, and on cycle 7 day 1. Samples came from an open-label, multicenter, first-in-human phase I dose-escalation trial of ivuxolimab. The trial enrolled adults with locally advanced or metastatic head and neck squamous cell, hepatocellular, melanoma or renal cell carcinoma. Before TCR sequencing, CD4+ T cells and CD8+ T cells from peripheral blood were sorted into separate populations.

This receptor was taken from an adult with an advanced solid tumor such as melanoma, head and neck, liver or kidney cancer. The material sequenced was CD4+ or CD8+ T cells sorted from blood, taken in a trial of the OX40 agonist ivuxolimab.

The DNA is as follows: TGTGCCAGCACCCCTGGCGGTTCGAGCTCCTACGAGCAGTACTTC. The translation is CASTPGGSSSYEQYF. The chain joins TRBV28 to TRBJ2-7, with no D gene named confidently. The CDR3 spans 15 residues, from the cysteine through the phenylalanine. This entry keeps only the CDR3 DNA: 45 bases, framed from base 1. V sheds 7 bases and J sheds 0 bases, leaving 16 bases between their ends. Reading the germline V gene gives CDR1 MDHEN and CDR2 SYDVKM.